Listed below are T cell receptor beta chains from one sample, sequenced in a study of blood T cell repertoires in COVID-19. TCRdb keeps only in-frame clones here, not all; method: immunoSEQ multiplex PCR. The table lists 110,000 to 150,000 clones, roughly 88% of them singletons. Sequencing used peripheral blood. These receptors all come from a man aged 55 to 70 with active or convalescent COVID-19. CDR3s include the opening cysteine and the closing phenylalanine or tryptophan. The D gene is left open where the match is weak. Expanded clones get a size class; other rows say once, few or many, or leave the size out.

V gene	J gene	D gene	clone size	CDR3 DNA	CDR3 protein
TRBV5-4	TRBJ2-5	TRBD2	.	TGTGCCAGCAGCTTAGCGGGACCTCAAGAGACCCAGTACTTC	CASSLAGPQETQYF
TRBV6-5	TRBJ1-2	TRBD1	.	TGTGCCACCCGGACAGGGGCCTATGGCTACACCTTC	CATRTGAYGYTF
TRBV30	TRBJ2-5	TRBD2	.	TGTGCCTGGAGTGCCTCACTAGCGACAAAAGAGACCCAGTACTTC	CAWSASLATKETQYF
TRBV9	TRBJ2-7	TRBD1	.	TGTGCCAGCAGCGTAGGAAGGGGGCAGAAAGCCTACGAGCAGTACTTC	CASSVGRGQKAYEQYF
TRBV6-2/TRBV6-3	TRBJ1-2	.	.	TGTGCCAGCAGTTATCTAAGGGGATCTGGCCCTTATGGCTACACCTTC	CASSYLRGSGPYGYTF
TRBV19	TRBJ2-1	.	.	TGTGCCAGTAGTATGGATGGACTATACAATGAGCAGTTCTTC	CASSMDGLYNEQFF
TRBV27	TRBJ2-7	TRBD1	.	TGTGCCAGCAGTTTAGACAGGGACTACGAGCAGTACTTC	CASSLDRDYEQYF
TRBV11-2	TRBJ1-6	.	.	TGTGCCAGCAGCTTAGTCAGGGGTACGGATTCACCCCTCCACTTT	CASSLVRGTDSPLHF
TRBV30	TRBJ2-1	TRBD1	.	TGTGCCTGGAGTGTCGACAGGGGGAGATACAATGAGCAGTTCTTC	CAWSVDRGRYNEQFF
TRBV6-2/TRBV6-3	TRBJ1-1	.	.	TGTGCCAGCAGCTTACCTCAGGGTCGGGAAGCTTTCTTT	CASSLPQGREAFF
TRBV11-2	TRBJ1-2	.	.	TGTGCCAGCAGCTTAACCTCGCGGACAGTAGATAACTATGGCTACACCTTC	CASSLTSRTVDNYGYTF
TRBV11-3	TRBJ2-7	.	.	TGTGCCAGCAGCTCTATACGGGGAAGATACGAGCAGTACTTC	CASSSIRGRYEQYF
TRBV6-5	TRBJ1-2	TRBD1	.	TGTGCCAGCAGACCGACAGGGTTCAACGGCTACACCTTC	CASRPTGFNGYTF
TRBV21-1	TRBJ2-5	.	.	TGTGCCAGCAGCAAAGTGAAGCCTGGCCTAGCGGGGGGCCCCCAAGAGACCCAGTACTTC	CASSKVKPGLAGGPQETQYF
TRBV5-4	TRBJ1-2	TRBD1	.	TGTGCCAGCAGCCCGGACAGGGTTAACTATGGCTACACCTTC	CASSPDRVNYGYTF
TRBV5-6	TRBJ1-5	.	.	TGTGCCAGCAGCCTACGAGCCGGGGGCAATCAGCCCCAGCATTTT	CASSLRAGGNQPQHF
TRBV21-1	TRBJ1-2	.	.	TGTGCCAGCGGGAATACAGGGGTTCGGTACTATGGCTACACCTTC	CASGNTGVRYYGYTF
TRBV18	TRBJ2-2	TRBD2	.	TGTGCCAGCTCACCGGAGACGGGACTAGCGGGGTCGATGGGGGAGCTGTTTTTT	CASSPETGLAGSMGELFF
TRBV11-2	TRBJ1-3	.	few	TGTGCCAGCAGCTTAGATCTGGTGGGCCGCATATATTTT	CASSLDLVGRIYF
TRBV27	TRBJ2-7	TRBD1	.	TGTGCCAGCAGGTGGACAGGGGGCTCCTACGAGCAGTACTTC	CASRWTGGSYEQYF
TRBV5-1	TRBJ1-6	.	.	TGCGCCAGCAGCTTGGTAGGCAGCAGGTATAATTCACCCCTCCACTTT	CASSLVGSRYNSPLHF
TRBV15	TRBJ2-7	TRBD1	once	TGTGCCACCAGCAGAGAAGGGACAGGCCTTGGGTACGAGCAGTACTTC	CATSREGTGLGYEQYF
TRBV6-5	TRBJ2-7	TRBD1	.	TGTGCCAGCACCTGGACAGGGGGACACTACGAGCAGTACTTC	CASTWTGGHYEQYF
TRBV11-2	TRBJ1-2	TRBD1	once	TGTGCCAGCAGCTTCGGGACAGGGAATAACTATGGCTACACCTTC	CASSFGTGNNYGYTF
TRBV6-5	TRBJ1-4	.	few	TGTGCCAGCAGCCGCCGGACAGTTTCTAATGAAAAACTGTTTTTT	CASSRRTVSNEKLFF
TRBV7-9	TRBJ2-5	.	once	TGTGCCAGCAGCTTCCGTCTGCAAGAGACCCAGTACTTC	CASSFRLQETQYF
TRBV11-3	TRBJ1-2	TRBD1	few	TGTGCCAGCAGCCCGCGGGGGGGGACAGGGGGCCTCCCCTATGGCTACACCTTC	CASSPRGGTGGLPYGYTF
TRBV29-1	TRBJ1-5	.	.	TGCAGCGTTGTATCGGGTCTTAGCAATCAGCCCCAGCATTTT	CSVVSGLSNQPQHF
TRBV6-5	TRBJ1-2	.	.	TGTGCCGGGGACATCGGCGCGGGTGGCTACACCTTC	CAGDIGAGGYTF
TRBV2	TRBJ1-2	.	.	TGTGCCTCCTTTGGGGGCGTCTATGGCTACACCTTC	CASFGGVYGYTF
TRBV3-1/TRBV3-2	TRBJ1-2	.	.	TGTGCCAGCAGCCCCACCACCCGGGGGTATGGCTACACCTTC	CASSPTTRGYGYTF
TRBV19	TRBJ1-1	.	.	TGTGCCAGTAGTATAAGCTGGAACACTGAAGCTTTCTTT	CASSISWNTEAFF
TRBV2	TRBJ1-2	TRBD1	.	TGTGCCAGCAGTGGACAGGGGGCTGGTGGCTACACCTTC	CASSGQGAGGYTF
TRBV6-2/TRBV6-3	TRBJ2-2	TRBD2	.	TGTGCCAGCAGTTCTGTAAGGCTAGCGGGTAACACCGGGGAGCTGTTTTTT	CASSSVRLAGNTGELFF
TRBV6-1	TRBJ1-2	TRBD1	.	TGTGCCAGCAGTGACCCTGGCAGGGGGAGTTATGGCTACACCTTC	CASSDPGRGSYGYTF
TRBV11-2	TRBJ2-1	.	.	TGTGCCAGCAGCTTGCTAGCGAGTCACTCCTACAATGAGCAGTTCTTC	CASSLLASHSYNEQFF
TRBV5-4	TRBJ2-2	TRBD2	few	TGTGCCAGCAGCTTGGGAAGCGGGAGGGCCGGGGAGCTGTTTTTT	CASSLGSGRAGELFF
TRBV7-2	TRBJ1-5	TRBD1	.	TGTGCCAGCAGCTTAGCCGGGACAGGGAGCCTTAGCAATCAGCCCCAGCATTTT	CASSLAGTGSLSNQPQHF
TRBV24-1	TRBJ2-1	.	once	TGTGCCACCAGTGAAACAGGACTAAGGGGAATAAGGGAGCAGTTCTTC	CATSETGLRGIREQFF
TRBV5-1	TRBJ2-5	.	.	TGCGCCAGCAGCTTCGCCCGGTGGCAAGAGACCCAGTACTTC	CASSFARWQETQYF
TRBV11-3	TRBJ1-1	.	.	TGTGCCAGCAGCCTCCGGACTGGAAAGGAAGCTTTCTTT	CASSLRTGKEAFF
TRBV6-5	TRBJ1-1	.	.	TGTGCCAGCAGTTACGATCGGGGGAGGGCTGAAGCTTTCTTT	CASSYDRGRAEAFF
TRBV6-5	TRBJ2-2	.	.	TGTGCCAGCGGCAGGAACACCGGGGAGCTGTTTTTT	CASGRNTGELFF
TRBV24-1	TRBJ2-2	.	.	TGTGCCACCGCGGATAGGATGGGGGAGCTGTTTTTT	CATADRMGELFF
TRBV29-1	TRBJ1-2	TRBD1	.	TGCAGCGTCGATCGGGACAGGGGTAGCTATGGCTACACCTTC	CSVDRDRGSYGYTF
TRBV6-2/TRBV6-3	TRBJ2-5	.	.	TGTGCCAGCAGTTGGAGCTTATTAGAGACCCAGTACTTC	CASSWSLLETQYF
TRBV2	TRBJ1-5	.	.	TGTGCCAGCAGTCTCTTGGGGGGGAATAGCAATCAGCCCCAGCATTTT	CASSLLGGNSNQPQHF
TRBV27	TRBJ2-3	TRBD2	.	TGTGCCAGCAGTCGGGAGCGGGGGACAACAGATACGCAGTATTTT	CASSRERGTTDTQYF
TRBV6-6	TRBJ1-1	.	.	TGTGCCAGCTACTTAGCTGAAGCTTTCTTT	CASYLAEAFF
TRBV5-1	TRBJ1-3	TRBD1	.	TGCGCCAGCAGCTTGGGGACAGGGTACTCTGGAAACACCATATATTTT	CASSLGTGYSGNTIYF
TRBV24-1	TRBJ2-3	TRBD2	.	TGTGCCACCAGTGATCGGACTAGCGGGAGCACAGATACGCAGTATTTT	CATSDRTSGSTDTQYF
TRBV6-6	TRBJ2-1	TRBD1	.	TGTGCCAGCAGGGACAGGGGTCCCTACAATGAGCAGTTCTTC	CASRDRGPYNEQFF
TRBV24-1	TRBJ2-2	TRBD2	.	TGTGCCACCCAGCGGGAGAGGAGGACCGGGGAGCTGTTTTTT	CATQRERRTGELFF
TRBV21-1	TRBJ1-2	.	.	TGTGCCAGAAGTGGGACAGGGGATGGCTACACCTTC	CARSGTGDGYTF
TRBV12-3/TRBV12-4	TRBJ1-1	TRBD1	.	TGTGCCAGCACCCCACAGGGGCCCGGTGAAGCTTTCTTT	CASTPQGPGEAFF
TRBV27	TRBJ2-1	.	.	TGTGCCAGCAGTTTATTGAGCAGGCCCCTGACCTACAATGAGCAGTTCTTC	CASSLLSRPLTYNEQFF
TRBV5-1	TRBJ1-2	.	.	TGCGCCAGCACCCAGAGCCCGACAGCAGACTATGGCTACACCTTC	CASTQSPTADYGYTF
TRBV7-8	TRBJ1-6	.	.	TGTGCCAGCAGCCTCGCGGGTTCACCCCTCCACTTT	CASSLAGSPLHF
TRBV18	TRBJ2-1	.	.	TGTGCCAGCTCACCACGTATCTACAATGAGCAGTTCTTC	CASSPRIYNEQFF